This T cell receptor beta chain is drawn from a study of T cell responses to AZD1222 COVID-19 vaccine (dated by TCRdb to the early 2020s). About the study as a whole: AZD1222 recipients with second doses at about 4 weeks or about 12 weeks were pooled, because spike-specific TCR depth and breadth did not differ between schedules. Trial participants were enrolled by age into subgroups of 18-55, 56-69 and 70-plus years, and 148, 28 and 57 TCR-sequenced participants, respectively, were included in these subgroups. TCR sequencing covered some 240 trial participants: around 210 given two doses of AZD1222 and 26 given two doses of MenACWY control vaccine. What the authors observed across the whole study: Most participants were white British and females outnumbered males, and the authors suggested that clonal diversity may have been underestimated. Because no day 14 peak-response samples were available, repertoires were characterized only after the peak T cell response. A significant rise in spike-specific TCR breadth and depth was observed after two AZD1222 doses relative to day 0 and relative to MenACWY recipients. Conclusions about previously exposed vaccinees are limited because only five to seven AZD1222 recipients were SARS-CoV-2 seropositive at baseline. CD4 TCRs associated with the vaccine covered the entire spike protein, and the dominant responses were in regions 160-218 and 743-854. The 56-69-year group was small, and its depth increase did not reach significance, likely because of low power. Reportedly, almost half of the unique spike-specific TCRs recognized epitopes lying outside the regions that are mutated in the B.1.351 and B.1.1.7 variants.

The CDR3 regions of human TCRbeta chains were analyzed by immunosequencing. Concerning the study's data processing: TCRs in the repertoires were compared against a reference library of SARS-CoV-2-specific TCRs that had been generated with the MIRA antigen-specificity platform. Breadth was defined as the fraction of unique TCRs that were SARS-CoV-2-associated, and depth was defined as the fraction of total T cells that were SARS-CoV-2-associated. Using the MIRA data, each spike-specific TCR was assigned both to the spike region to which the TCR was reactive and to a CD4 or CD8 class. Log10-transformed breadth and depth values were compared by one-way ANOVA with Sidak's multiple comparisons tests. TCRdb took over this immuneACCESS table, retaining in-frame rearrangements with V and J assigned. Such tables are incomplete; in checked studies, under half of the missing clones stem from an unresolved V gene, and the remainder is unexplained. V and J calls and clone size are those listed in that table; D and trimming were worked out from the DNA. The table for this sample lists tens of thousands of clones; around 90% of them were counted only once. Of the sample, roughly 2.3% falls within the top ten clones.

With regard to this clone: Its antigen has not been determined. No much larger clone is present one base from it, and per-base qualities are unavailable.

What the time point label conveys for this sample: baseline before first vaccination. The vaccinee samples were drawn from two UK trials, COV001 and COV002, one of which was a single-blind randomized controlled phase 2/3 trial testing AZD1222 (ChAdOx1 nCoV-19) in healthy adults. Trial participant PBMC samples were collected at day 0 and day 28 after the second dose for TCRbeta chain sequencing. V sheds 1 base and J sheds 0 bases, leaving 13 bases between their ends. The CDR3 covers 16 residues, taking in both the cysteine and the phenylalanine. Left in the record is the CDR3 DNA by itself, 48 bases read in frame from the first base. As encoded in the germline V gene, CDR1 is SGHRS while CDR2 is YFSETQ.

The source of this sequence is an adult in good health. The sequencing here drew on peripheral blood, taken on day 0 of AZD1222 vaccination. The rearrangement combines TRBV5-1 with TRBJ2-5, with no reliable assignment of the D segment. The bases read TGCGCCAGCAGCTTGACTGGCACTCAGTACCAAGAGACCCAGTACTTC. Translated, it gives CASSLTGTQYQETQYF.